The 10 T cell receptor beta chains given below trace back to one sample, sequenced in a study of shared clonotypes between healthy human individuals. Only in-frame clones appear in the TCRdb table, and some are missing; sequencing was by immunoSEQ multiplex PCR. The sample shows 750,000 to 1,000,000 clones, around 93% of them seen only once. In the naive CD8 group, cells lacked CD45RO and were positively selected for CCR7, so terminally differentiated effector memory CD45RA+ cells were left out. Source material: naive CD8+ T cells sorted from blood. The source is a man between 25 and 39 years old in good health.

CDR3 protein: CASSLVSGPYNEQFF. CDR3 bases: TGTGCCAGCAGCTTAGTTAGCGGGCCCTACAATGAGCAGTTCTTC. The chain is built from TRBV7-7 and TRBJ2-1, with TRBD2 matching 7 bases. CDR3 length equals 15 residues. The germline V gene encodes CDR1 SSHAT and CDR2 FNYEAQ (reference sequence). With 1 base clipped from V and 2 bases from J, the junction kept 2 bases outside the gene matches.

The chain joins TRBV7-3 to TRBJ2-5; 7 bases are a match to TRBD2. V trimming: 5 bases; J trimming: 1 base; junction bases outside the gene matches: 13. This CDR3 spans 17 amino acids. Germline V gene lookup returns CDR1 SGHTA and CDR2 FQGTGA. The CDR3 protein is CASSVILAAPIQETQYF. CDR3 bases: TGTGCCAGCAGCGTGATTCTAGCGGCCCCGATCCAAGAGACCCAGTACTTC.

This clone was detected a few times. The J gene is TRBJ1-2, the V gene TRBV19; possibly TRBD1 for D (5 bases). The CDR3 spans 13 residues. Between the trimmed V and J ends, which lost 7 bases and 4 bases, there was a span of 13 bases. The V gene's germline CDR1 is LNHDA and CDR2 SQIVND (reference sequence). CDR3 DNA sequence: TGTGCCAGTACTGACAGAGGTGGCTATGGCTACACCTTC. This gives the protein CASTDRGGYGYTF.

This clone occurred once. The rearrangement joins TRBV5-6 to TRBJ1-5, with D tentatively TRBD1 (5 bases). The CDR3 has 15 amino acids. Germline values: CDR1 SGHDT, CDR2 YYEEEE. V was cut by 0 bases and J by 4 bases, with 11 bases left in between. CDR3 in amino acids: CASSLGGVRNQPQHF. CDR3 sequence (DNA): TGTGCCAGCAGCTTGGGGGGCGTTAGAAATCAGCCCCAGCATTTT.

V and J are TRBV5-4 and TRBJ2-1; maybe TRBD2 (5 bases). Trimming took off 1 base at V and 8 bases at J, with 19 bases between the two ends. Germline CDR1 and CDR2: SGHNT and YYREEE (reference sequence). This CDR3 has 16 amino acids. The CDR3: CASSLRVLVGSDEQFF. DNA of the CDR3: TGTGCCAGCAGCTTGCGGGTTTTGGTAGGGAGCGATGAGCAGTTCTTC.

The V call is TRBV6-1, the J call TRBJ2-7, with TRBD1 identical over 12 bases. V was pared by 3 bases and J by 4 bases, with 7 bases of the junction left unmatched. The CDR3 has 16 residues. Germline V gives CDR1 MNHNS, CDR2 SASEGT. The CDR3 loop is CASSDPGTGGLYEQYF. Written as DNA, the CDR3 is TGTGCCAGCAGTGATCCTGGGACAGGGGGCTTATACGAGCAGTACTTC.

This chain joins TRBV19 and TRBJ1-1; D not certain. The CDR3 covers 11 residues. V lost 3 bases, J lost 4 bases, and 3 bases lay in between. Germline CDR1 and CDR2: LNHDA and SQIVND (reference sequence). CDR3 protein: CASSIVTEAFF. CDR3 coding DNA: TGTGCCAGTAGTATTGTCACTGAAGCTTTCTTT.

The rearrangement joins TRBV27 to TRBJ2-7, with 10 bases that match TRBD2. The CDR3 runs to 15 residues. Germline CDR1 is MNHEY and CDR2 is SMNVEV (reference sequence). J gave up 4 bases and V 8 bases, and 11 bases lay outside the gene matches. The CDR3 sequence is CASLPIAGGTYEQYF. The CDR3 DNA sequence: TGTGCCAGCCTCCCCATAGCGGGAGGAACATACGAGCAGTACTTC.

The sample holds one count of this clone. The chain employs TRBV12-5 and TRBJ2-1; perhaps TRBD2 as D (6 bases). Trimming pared 2 bases from V and 10 bases from J, leaving 24 bases between. Germline V gives CDR1 LGHNT, CDR2 FRNRAP. This CDR3 is 17 amino acids long. The CDR3 DNA reads TGTGCTAGTGGTTTGCAGTCGTCGGTCGGGAGTTTTCCCGAGCAGTTCTTC. This gives the protein CASGLQSSVGSFPEQFF.

The chain is built from TRBV10-2 and TRBJ2-1; TRBD2 matches at 7 bases. The germline CDR1 and CDR2 sequences are WSHSY and SAAADI. V lost 7 bases and J lost 8; bases outside the gene matches: 14. The CDR3 is 15 residues long. The CDR3 region has the DNA TGCGCCAGCAAAGGACTAGATCGGGGTAACGATGAGCAGTTCTTC. Translating it yields CASKGLDRGNDEQFF.